This T cell receptor beta chain is from a study of CD8 T cells in Susac syndrome (dated by TCRdb to the late 2010s). At the level of the whole study: Whether CD8+ T cell activation and differentiation in Susac syndrome was antigen driven was tested using repertoire sequencing.

On this clonotype: The clone's antigen remains unknown. No much larger clone is present one base from it, and per-base qualities are unavailable.

Study-wide conclusions, independent of this receptor: The number of individuals in the TCR sequencing and HLA analysis was recognized as being relatively small.

RNA was extracted using the RNeasy kit, and roughly 0.45 to 1 microgram was reverse transcribed with random hexamers. The immunoSEQ multiplex PCR assay, covering 54 Vbeta and 13 Jbeta segments, was used to amplify TCR beta CDR3 regions. PCR amplification bias was corrected by using a synthetic template baseline for primer optimization and computational correction. Under the source paper's analysis protocol: Only productive sequences were kept, with reads annotated to V, D and J genes according to IMGT and analyzed in immunoSEQ Analyzer. Clonality was calculated as one minus the Shannon entropy normalized by log2 of the number of productive unique sequences. For each patient and control, public and private clones were evaluated among the 100 most prevalent clones. Clones were defined as Susac-specific when absent from the healthy and MS cohorts, from over 950 published viral clones and from other ImmuneACCESS disease sequences. In-frame beta chains were kept once TCRdb had trimmed the public reads at Q25 with fastp and called clones with MiXCR. Every entry covers one CDR3 protein and lists the most common genes and DNA from its rows. The V and J calls, along with clone size, are taken from TCRdb and not from the paper's own processing. The sample table records roughly 190,000 distinct CDR3 sequences; just under 95% of these occur just once. Approximately 0.1% of the sample belongs to the ten largest clones.

The germline V gene specifies MNHEY as CDR1 and SVGEGT as CDR2. The CDR3 spans 13 residues, from the cysteine through the phenylalanine. Kept here is only the CDR3 DNA, which spans 39 bases and is read in frame from base 1. Trimming takes 5 bases off V and 8 bases off J; junction bases not matched to a gene: 4. Peripheral blood CD8+ and CD4+ T cells from healthy donors, Susac syndrome patients and multiple sclerosis patients were profiled by high-throughput TCR beta sequencing. Healthy donors were age- and sex-matched controls. Bulk CD8+ and CD4+ T cells were purified by magnetic negative isolation, whereas CD8+ TEMRA cells were enriched by FACS. Blood was drawn into EDTA tubes, processed within 24 hours, and PBMCs were isolated by density gradient centrifugation. PBMCs destined for TCR sequencing were cryopreserved in liquid nitrogen and later thawed in a 37 °C water bath. The sorted or isolated CD4+, CD8+ and CD8+ TEMRA cells reached a purity of at least 90%.

The specimen sequenced was CD4+ T cells from PBMCs. The chain uses TRBV6-2 or TRBV6-3 and TRBJ1-4, with 8 middle bases fitting TRBD1. The source of this sequence is a human donor in good health. Read as DNA, the sequence is TGTGCCAGCAGTAGGACAGGGAACGAAAAACTGTTTTTT. Translated, it gives CASSRTGNEKLFF.